The clone carrying this T cell receptor (beta chain) was seen many times. The antigen remains undetermined. The source of the blood RNA was unsorted whole blood, and germline DNA was extracted as well. The data are from a study of tumor-infiltrating lymphocytes in primary liver carcinoma. General observations from the study: Significantly larger top-250-clone fractions were found in tumors than in blood (p = 0.039).

The V and J ends lost 2 bases and 5 bases, in that order; junction bases with no gene match: 9. This CDR3 is 15 amino acids long. CDR1 is SQVTM and CDR2 is ANQGSEA in the germline V gene. Starting material of 500 ng total RNA yielded TCR beta cDNA via a constant-region primer. A slightly modified ARM-PCR protocol with three nested multiplex PCR rounds produced these TCR beta libraries. Each of the first two PCR rounds ran approximately 11 cycles with TRBV1-TRBV30 forward and C-beta reverse primers. From the multiplex PCR reads, TCRdb called clonotypes with MiXCR, one entry per CDR3 protein. This table holds 190,000 or so distinct CDR3 sequences, 65% found once.

The TCR originated in a woman aged 55-69 years with primary liver carcinoma and hepatitis B virus infection. J is TRBJ1-1 and V is TRBV29-1; 9 nucleotides match TRBD1. The sequenced sample was peripheral blood. The CDR3 sequence: CSVEFLQGAKTEAFF. The CDR3 DNA reads TGCAGCGTTGAATTCTTACAGGGGGCGAAGACTGAAGCTTTCTTT.